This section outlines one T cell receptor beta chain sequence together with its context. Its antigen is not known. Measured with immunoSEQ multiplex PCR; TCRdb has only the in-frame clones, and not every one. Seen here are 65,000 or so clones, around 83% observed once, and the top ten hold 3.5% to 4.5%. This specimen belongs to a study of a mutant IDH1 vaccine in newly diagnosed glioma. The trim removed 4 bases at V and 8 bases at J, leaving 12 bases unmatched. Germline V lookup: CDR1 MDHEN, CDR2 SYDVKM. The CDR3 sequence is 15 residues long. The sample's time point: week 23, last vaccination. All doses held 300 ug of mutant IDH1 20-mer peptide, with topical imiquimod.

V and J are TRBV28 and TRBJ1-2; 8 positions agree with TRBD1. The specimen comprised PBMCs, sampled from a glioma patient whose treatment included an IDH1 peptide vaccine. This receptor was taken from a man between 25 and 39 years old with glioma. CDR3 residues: CASSSSRTGRHGYTF. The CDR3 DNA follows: TGTGCCAGCAGTTCTTCCCGGACAGGGCGGCACGGCTACACCTTC.